A single T cell receptor beta chain is shown here with its context. Healthy Caucasians from Russia aged roughly 6 to 90 served as donors. The entry originates in a study of blood T cells in healthy people across ages. It was with a sample-barcoded 5' primer and a J-beta primer mix that a second PCR of roughly 7 to 12 cycles was run. TCRdb itself ran the 5' RACE reads through MiXCR, one entry per CDR3 protein. The data hold about 930,000 distinct CDR3 sequences, with about 29% observed a single time. The CDR3 length is 18 residues. V shed 1 base and J shed 0 bases, with 16 bases lying between them. Germline V gene lookup returns CDR1 MGHRA and CDR2 YSYEKL. These same data were also listed under a study on T cells of mothers and their children. Per that paper: A few healthy Caucasian mothers, along with their six children, were the donors.

This chain connects TRBV4-1 to TRBJ2-1, with a possible D match to TRBD2 (6 bases). Sequencing used blood. This receptor was taken from a middle-aged woman in good health. As DNA, the CDR3 is TGCGCCAGCAGCCAAGTTCTCCCCCGGGGGAACTCCTACAATGAGCAGTTCTTC. Its protein is CASSQVLPRGNSYNEQFF.